This TCR beta chain is drawn from a study of T cells in narcolepsy. The overall study: Enrolled donors included narcolepsy type 1 or type 2 patients and healthy controls.

Regarding the study as a whole: Reportedly, autoreactive clonotypes were serially detected in patients' blood but not controls'. HCRT-specific and TRIB2-specific autoreactive clonotypes appeared among same-patient CSF and blood CD4+ clonotypes. Autoreactive clone sequences were missing from some blood memory CD4+ repertoires.

The data were produced by immunoSEQ multiplex PCR, yet TCRdb's version contains in-frame clones alone and is incomplete. This sample has under 35,000 clones, with more than 70% found just once. Germline CDR1 and CDR2: SGHDT and YYEEEE. V dropped 5 bases and J dropped 6; count of bases not matched to a gene: 6. The CDR3 sequence is 13 residues long. Comment on this clone: As yet, its antigen is unknown.

This chain connects TRBV5-6 to TRBJ1-1; 8 nucleotides match TRBD1. Input material: memory (CD45RA-) CD4+ T cells from blood. The TCR was taken from a human donor in good health. The CDR3 DNA is TGTGCCAGCAGATACGACAGGGGCGCTGAAGCTTTCTTT. It encodes CASRYDRGAEAFF. The entire variable domain, with the rest obtained from reference TRBV5-6 and TRBJ1-1, is as follows: DAGVTQSPTHLIKTRGQQVTLRCSPKSGHDTVSWYQQALGQGPQFIFQYYEEEERQRGNFPDRFSGHQFPNYSSELNVNALLLGDSALYLCASRYDRGAEAFFGQGTRLTVV.